The source of this TCR beta chain is a study of response to subunit inactivated influenza vaccine. This CDR3 contains 14 residues. V was trimmed by 0 bases and J by 5 bases, leaving 12 bases between them. The germline V gene encodes CDR1 SGHRS and CDR2 YFSETQ. This clonotype was counted between two and nine times. TCRdb reprocessed the RT-PCR reads with MiXCR, giving one entry per CDR3 protein. The data show some 850,000 distinct CDR3 sequences, about 18% seen once. The sequence derives from a middle-aged man who received an inactivated influenza vaccine. The sequencing here drew on PBMCs from blood, taken 4 to 6 days after vaccination. The chain is built from TRBV5-1 and TRBJ2-7, with D unclear. The CDR3: CASSLAPTADEQYF. For the CDR3, the DNA is TGCGCCAGCAGCTTGGCCCCAACCGCCGACGAGCAGTACTTC.